The 10 T cell receptor beta chains listed next were all sequenced from one sample in a study of blood T cell repertoires in COVID-19 (dated by TCRdb to 2020 to 2022). Libraries came from the immunoSEQ multiplex PCR assay. This is the immuneACCESS table as TCRdb keeps it, with only in-frame sequences that have V and J called. A part of the clones is gone; compared with another copy, unresolved V genes explain less than half, and the rest is unexplained. Across this sample there are 62,000 or so clones, with over 60% seen only once. The ten biggest clones cover approximately 5% of the sample. Sequencing was performed on peripheral blood. These receptors all come from a human donor in a cohort sampled during active COVID-19.

The DNA for the CDR3 is TGCGCCAGCAGCCCGACAGGGGCACAAGCTTTCTTT. Its protein product is CASSPTGAQAFF. V is TRBV4-3 and J is TRBJ1-1, with TRBD1 matching 8 bases. CDR1 and CDR2 (germline): LGHNA, YSLEER. The trim removed 4 bases at V and 9 bases at J, leaving 4 bases unmatched. The CDR3 is made up of 12 amino acids.

Notes on this clone: Other DNA sequences in the same sample also yield this CDR3. The V call is TRBV6-5, the J call TRBJ2-7; D ambiguous. The CDR3 is made up of 14 amino acids. Between the trimmed V and J ends, which lost 0 bases and 0 bases, there was a span of 6 bases. Germline V gene sequence: CDR1 MNHEY, CDR2 SVGAGI. In DNA form, the CDR3 reads TGTGCCAGCAGTTACTCGAGGAGCTCCTACGAGCAGTACTTC. Protein product: CASSYSRSSYEQYF.

The rearrangement links TRBV6-5 to TRBJ1-2, with 7 bases fitting TRBD1. V dropped 5 bases and J dropped 3; count of bases not matched to a gene: 9. This CDR3 contains 15 residues. Germline V CDR1 and CDR2: MNHEY, SVGAGI. CDR3 DNA: TGTGCCAGCAGTCAGTACAGGGGCTCGGACTATGGCTACACCTTC. It codes for CASSQYRGSDYGYTF.

The table lists this clone with a few counts. The chain uses TRBV2 and TRBJ1-2; maybe TRBD1 (5 bases). The CDR3 has 14 residues. Germline lookup yields CDR1 SNHLY and CDR2 FYNNEI. The V and J ends lost 4 bases and 8 bases respectively, with 17 bases between them. The CDR3 reads CASSVQDITRGYTF. The DNA of the CDR3 is TGTGCCAGCAGTGTTCAGGACATAACGCGGGGCTACACCTTC.

V usage is TRBV5-1 and J usage is TRBJ2-7; possibly TRBD1 for D (5 bases). V lost 0 bases, J lost 5 bases, and 9 bases lay in between. The V gene's germline CDR1 is SGHRS and CDR2 YFSETQ. CDR3 length: 13 residues. Here the CDR3 reads CASSLDGADEQYF. In nucleotides, the CDR3 is TGCGCCAGCAGCTTGGATGGGGCGGACGAGCAGTACTTC.

This rearrangement joins TRBV19 to TRBJ1-5, with 9 positions matching TRBD1. The CDR3 length is 15 residues. The germline V gene has CDR1 LNHDA and CDR2 SQIVND (reference sequence). V dropped 5 bases and J dropped 5; count of bases not matched to a gene: 7. In nucleotides, the CDR3 is TGTGCCAGTAGTGCGGGACAGGGTTTCTATCAGCCCCAGCATTTT. Its translation: CASSAGQGFYQPQHF.

The V and J genes are TRBV30 and TRBJ1-2; D not resolved. CDR3 length equals 12 residues. Trimming pared 3 bases from V and 4 bases from J, leaving 9 bases between. Germline V gives CDR1 GTSNPN, CDR2 SVGIG (reference sequence). The CDR3 DNA follows: TGTGCCTGGAGGCCGGGAGTCTATGGCTACACCTTC. Protein sequence: CAWRPGVYGYTF.

The chain is built from TRBV3-1 (or the pseudogene TRBV3-2) and TRBJ1-1, with 7 bases fitting TRBD1. CDR1 and CDR2 from the germline V gene are LGHDT and YNNKEL (reference sequence). V gave up 5 bases and J gave up 0 bases; unmatched junction bases: 6. The CDR3 spans 15 residues. CDR3 DNA sequence: TGTGCCAGCAGCTTCAGACAGGGAGTGAACACTGAAGCTTTCTTT. This gives the protein CASSFRQGVNTEAFF.

J is TRBJ1-5 and V is TRBV19, with D uncertain. CDR1 is LNHDA, CDR2 SQIVND, per germline (reference sequence). The CDR3 sequence is 14 residues long. V was shortened by 7 bases and J by 0 bases, with 10 bases between the two germline ends. The CDR3 DNA reads TGTGCCAGTACGGGTCCCAATAGCAATCAGCCCCAGCATTTT. Translating gives CASTGPNSNQPQHF.

The chain recombines TRBV7-2 with TRBJ2-1, with D possibly matching TRBD2 (6 bases). CDR1 is SGHTA and CDR2 is FQGNSA in the germline V gene. There are 17 residues in the CDR3. The V and J ends lost 4 bases and 0 bases respectively, with 16 bases between them. CDR3 coding DNA: TGTGCCAGCAGCTCCTCCGGCCGGGGGTCCTCCTACAATGAGCAGTTCTTC. This codes for CASSSSGRGSSYNEQFF.